This entry lists 28 T cell receptor beta chains sequenced from one sample in a study of blood T cell repertoires in COVID-19 (dated by TCRdb to about 2020). The library was prepared using the immunoSEQ multiplex PCR assay. TCRdb holds this immuneACCESS table with in-frame rearrangements only. Some clones are missing; in checked studies, unresolved V genes explain under half, and the rest has no known cause. Here the sample has 350,000 to 400,000 clones; 70% to 90% occur a single time. The top ten constitute 0.97% of the sample. Sequenced material: PBMCs or T cells enriched from blood (not recorded which). The source is a young woman with acute COVID-19.

The sample holds a few counts of this clone. The chain combines TRBV29-1 with TRBJ1-5; D unresolved. Germline values: CDR1 SQVTM, CDR2 ANQGSEA. V gave up 6 bases and J gave up 2 bases, with 17 bases separating them. The CDR3 extends over 15 amino acids. The CDR3 is CSVLVEGIGNQPQHF. The CDR3 DNA reads TGCAGCGTCCTCGTGGAGGGCATAGGCAATCAGCCCCAGCATTTT.

The chain links TRBV7-9 to TRBJ1-2, with 9 bases identical to TRBD1. CDR3 length equals 13 residues. The V and J ends lost 5 bases and 6 bases, in that order; junction bases with no gene match: 4. Germline V lookup: CDR1 SEHNR, CDR2 FQNEAQ (reference sequence). Here the CDR3 DNA reads TGTGCCAGCAGCGCCGGGACAGGGAATGGCTACACCTTC. Translating it yields CASSAGTGNGYTF.

As regards this clone: The same CDR3 arises from other DNA sequences in this sample as well. V and J are TRBV20-1 and TRBJ2-1, with TRBD1 matching over 8 bases. Germline trimming cut 6 bases from V and 9 bases from J; bases unmatched to any gene: 4. The germline gives CDR1 DFQATT, CDR2 SNEGSKA (reference sequence). CDR3 length: 11 residues. The CDR3 sequence is CSADRGGEQFF. The CDR3 DNA reads TGCAGTGCCGACAGGGGCGGTGAGCAGTTCTTC.

V is TRBV5-1 and J is TRBJ2-7, with D possibly TRBD2 on 6 matching bases. Deletions cut 2 bases from V and 0 bases from J, with 15 bases between. This CDR3 region has 16 residues. In germline, CDR1 is SGHRS, CDR2 YFSETQ. The CDR3 loop is CASSFSLAGLSYEQYF. The CDR3 DNA follows: TGCGCCAGCAGCTTCTCCCTGGCGGGGCTCTCCTACGAGCAGTACTTC.

This clone was seen once. The rearrangement links TRBV6-4 to TRBJ1-5, with 7 bases fitting TRBD1. Germline-derived CDR1 and CDR2 are MRHNA and SNTAGT. Germline trimming cut 4 bases from V and 4 bases from J; bases unmatched to any gene: 4. This CDR3 region has 14 residues. The DNA of the CDR3 is TGTGCCAGCAGTGCAACAGGGGCAAATCAGCCCCAGCATTTT. Encoded protein: CASSATGANQPQHF.

The rearrangement links TRBV24-1 to TRBJ1-3; D may be TRBD1 (5 bases). The V end was cut by 0 bases, the J end by 0 bases, with 8 bases between. Germline values: CDR1 KGHDR, CDR2 SFDVKD. This CDR3 has 16 amino acids. The CDR3 DNA reads TGTGCCACCAGTGATTTGGTCGGGGGCTCTGGAAACACCATATATTTT. Its protein is CATSDLVGGSGNTIYF.

V is TRBV6-5 and J is TRBJ2-3, with a possible D match to TRBD1 (6 bases). This CDR3 contains 15 residues. Trimming stripped 7 bases from V and 3 bases from J, with 17 bases between. The germline gives CDR1 MNHEY, CDR2 SVGAGI. This chain's CDR3 is CASKKWGQGTDTQYF. The DNA for the CDR3 is TGTGCCAGCAAAAAGTGGGGGCAGGGGACAGATACGCAGTATTTT.

The genes are TRBV21-1 and TRBJ1-2; TRBD1 is the table's D call, not checked against the DNA. TRBV21-1 is assigned pseudogene status. This CDR3 spans 13 amino acids. CDR3 protein: CASSKGQPEGYTF. CDR3 sequence (DNA): TGTGCCAGCAGCAAAGGACAGCCAGAAGGCTACACCTTC.

The chain recombines TRBV15 with TRBJ1-5; no reliable D call. Per germline, CDR1 LNHNV and CDR2 YYDKDF (reference sequence). This CDR3 spans 15 amino acids. V was clipped by 0 bases and J by 3 bases, with 9 bases between them. CDR3 loop: CATSRDRGINQPQHF. In nucleotides, the CDR3 is TGTGCCACCAGCAGAGATCGGGGTATCAATCAGCCCCAGCATTTT.

For this clone: Relative to the germline gene, one junction end is altered; a read error may explain this. DNA for the CDR3: TGTGCCACCAGCAGAGGGGACGGGAGAAGGCAGAGCTTC. Translation gives CATSRGDGRRQSF. The V gene is TRBV15, the J gene TRBJ2-7, with D perhaps TRBD2 (6 bases). The CDR3 spans 13 residues. The germline gives CDR1 LNHNV, CDR2 YYDKDF (reference sequence).

This chain's CDR3 is CASSLGRRGPFYNEQFF. Here the CDR3 DNA reads TGCGCCAGCAGCTTGGGGCGCAGGGGTCCGTTCTACAATGAGCAGTTCTTC. The chain recombines TRBV5-1 with TRBJ2-1; tentative D call: TRBD1 (6 bases). V gave up 0 bases and J gave up 3 bases, with 16 bases separating them. The CDR3 totals 17 residues. Germline-derived CDR1 and CDR2 are SGHRS and YFSETQ.

The genes are TRBV29-1 and TRBJ1-4; possible D gene TRBD1, 6 bases. CDR3 size: 13 residues. V was cut by 6 bases and J by 7 bases, with 15 bases left in between. From germline, CDR1 is SQVTM and CDR2 ANQGSEA. The CDR3 here is CSVGEGGSEKLFF. CDR3 nucleotides: TGCAGCGTGGGGGAGGGGGGTAGTGAAAAACTGTTTTTT.

The chain recombines TRBV19 with TRBJ1-5; D perhaps matches TRBD1 (5 bases). The CDR3 runs to 15 residues. CDR1 and CDR2 from the germline V gene are LNHDA and SQIVND (reference sequence). Trimming removed 3 bases from V and 6 bases from J, with 15 bases in between. In nucleotides, the CDR3 is TGTGCCAGTAGTATTGAGCAGGGTGCGACTCAGCCCCAGCATTTT. It yields the protein CASSIEQGATQPQHF.

The chain employs TRBV7-2 and TRBJ1-3, with 7 bases aligning to TRBD1. Germline trimming cut 3 bases from V and 2 bases from J; bases unmatched to any gene: 4. There are 15 residues in the CDR3. Per the germline V gene, CDR1 is SGHTA and CDR2 is FQGNSA. CDR3 DNA: TGTGCCAGCAGCTTCGACAGGGCCACTGGAAACACCATATATTTT. Protein: CASSFDRATGNTIYF.

The gene calls are TRBV28 and TRBJ2-2; D gene unclear. This CDR3 has 12 residues. Germline CDR1 is MDHEN and CDR2 is SYDVKM. V was clipped by 2 bases and J by 6 bases, with 4 bases between them. The CDR3 region has the DNA TGTGCCAGCAGTTTAACGGCCGGGGAGCTGTTTTTT. It translates to CASSLTAGELFF.

The CDR3 reads CASSQVSAGSYEQYF. The CDR3 DNA follows: TGTGCCAGCAGCCAAGTCTCCGCGGGGTCCTACGAGCAGTACTTC. The rearrangement uses TRBV4-2 and TRBJ2-7; D perhaps matches TRBD2 (6 bases). CDR1 LGHNA and CDR2 YNFKEQ come from the germline V gene. Trimming pared 1 base from V and 1 base from J, leaving 11 bases between. This CDR3 is 15 amino acids long.

This chain uses TRBV2 with TRBJ1-5; D is perhaps TRBD1 (6 bases). The CDR3 loop spans 15 amino acids. The V end was cut by 2 bases, the J end by 4 bases, with 12 bases between. Germline V gene lookup returns CDR1 SNHLY and CDR2 FYNNEI. CDR3 in DNA: TGTGCCAGCAGTGAATGGGTGGGGGCAAATCAGCCCCAGCATTTT. This encodes CASSEWVGANQPQHF.

J is TRBJ1-2 and V is TRBV12-3 or TRBV12-4; D is possibly TRBD1 (6 bases). The CDR3 length is 13 residues. With 5 bases removed from V and 4 bases from J, the gap between germline ends came to 11 bases. The DNA of the CDR3 is TGTGCCAGCAGTCCGGGACACTTCTATGGCTACACCTTC. This gives the protein CASSPGHFYGYTF.

The chain links TRBV20-1 to TRBJ2-3; 9 positions match TRBD2. There are 11 residues in the CDR3. Per the germline V gene, CDR1 is DFQATT and CDR2 is SNEGSKA (reference sequence). CDR3 bases: TGCAGCGTAGGACTAGCGGATACGCAGTATTTT. It translates to CSVGLADTQYF.

The chain has TRBV6-5 and TRBJ2-2; 9 bases fit TRBD1. The CDR3 runs to 13 residues. V shed 8 bases, J shed 9 bases, and the junction held 7 bases outside the gene matches. Germline CDR1 and CDR2: MNHEY and SVGAGI. CDR3 region: CASGGQGNRELFF. CDR3 bases: TGTGCCAGCGGGGGACAGGGCAACCGGGAGCTGTTTTTT.

The J gene is TRBJ1-5, the V gene TRBV7-2; D gene unclear. V dropped 2 bases and J dropped 6 bases, with 8 bases sitting between them. Germline V gene sequence: CDR1 SGHTA, CDR2 FQGNSA. The CDR3 totals 13 residues. This CDR3 reads CASSLRETQPQHF. CDR3 DNA sequence: TGTGCCAGCAGCTTAAGGGAGACTCAGCCCCAGCATTTT.

V and J are TRBV10-3 and TRBJ2-5, with 9 bases fitting TRBD1. Germline loops: CDR1 ENHRY, CDR2 SYGVKD. The J segment lost 1 base and the V segment lost 4 bases, leaving 4 bases of the junction unmatched. There are 15 residues in the CDR3. The CDR3 here is CAISGGTGLQETQYF. The CDR3 DNA reads as TGTGCCATCAGTGGCGGGACAGGGCTCCAAGAGACCCAGTACTTC.

V is TRBV18 and J is TRBJ2-2, with 7 bases aligning to TRBD1. V dropped 0 bases and J dropped 5; count of bases not matched to a gene: 9. The germline V gene has CDR1 KGHSH and CDR2 LQKENI. This CDR3 spans 17 amino acids. In nucleotides, the CDR3 is TGTGCCAGCTCACCACCTAATAGACAGGGCAGAACCGGGGAGCTGTTTTTT. It codes for CASSPPNRQGRTGELFF.

This chain uses TRBV6-6 with TRBJ1-4, with a weak D call TRBD1 (5 bases). CDR3 length: 16 amino acids. V lost 2 bases to trimming and J lost 6 bases, with 16 bases between them. The germline V gene has CDR1 MNHNY and CDR2 SVGAGI (reference sequence). The CDR3 region has the DNA TGTGCCAGCAGTTACCGGTTTCGGGGGGTTGATGAAAAACTGTTTTTT. Protein product: CASSYRFRGVDEKLFF.

On this clone: The sample holds other DNA sequences that translate to the same CDR3. The rearrangement joins TRBV7-3 to TRBJ2-1; D ambiguous. The germline V and J ends were trimmed by 5 bases and 0 bases, with 14 bases remaining between them. The length of the CDR3 is 16 residues. In germline, CDR1 is SGHTA, CDR2 FQGTGA. This CDR3 reads CASSPRPASSYNEQFF. In nucleotides, the CDR3 is TGTGCCAGCAGCCCTCGTCCAGCGAGCTCCTACAATGAGCAGTTCTTC.

The J gene is TRBJ1-1, the V gene TRBV2; a weak D match, TRBD1 (5 bases). Germline V lookup: CDR1 SNHLY, CDR2 FYNNEI. V was clipped by 5 bases and J by 0 bases, with 10 bases between them. The CDR3 extends over 14 amino acids. The CDR3 sequence is CASSSQGMNTEAFF. CDR3 nucleotides: TGTGCCAGCAGTAGTCAGGGAATGAACACTGAAGCTTTCTTT.

This chain links TRBV12-3 or TRBV12-4 with TRBJ1-6, with D possibly being TRBD1 (6 bases). The CDR3 totals 13 residues. V was shortened by 6 bases and J by 11 bases, with 14 bases between the two germline ends. For the CDR3, the DNA is TGTGCCAGCAGACAGGGTAAAGCCGCACCCCTCCACTTT. Its protein product is CASRQGKAAPLHF.

The chain carries TRBV15 and TRBJ1-5, with D perhaps TRBD1 (5 bases). The V and J ends lost 5 bases and 0 bases respectively, with 8 bases between them. The germline V gene encodes CDR1 LNHNV and CDR2 YYDKDF (reference sequence). CDR3 size: 14 residues. CDR3 nucleotide sequence: TGTGCCACCAGCTGGACACGTAGCAATCAGCCCCAGCATTTT. It translates to CATSWTRSNQPQHF.